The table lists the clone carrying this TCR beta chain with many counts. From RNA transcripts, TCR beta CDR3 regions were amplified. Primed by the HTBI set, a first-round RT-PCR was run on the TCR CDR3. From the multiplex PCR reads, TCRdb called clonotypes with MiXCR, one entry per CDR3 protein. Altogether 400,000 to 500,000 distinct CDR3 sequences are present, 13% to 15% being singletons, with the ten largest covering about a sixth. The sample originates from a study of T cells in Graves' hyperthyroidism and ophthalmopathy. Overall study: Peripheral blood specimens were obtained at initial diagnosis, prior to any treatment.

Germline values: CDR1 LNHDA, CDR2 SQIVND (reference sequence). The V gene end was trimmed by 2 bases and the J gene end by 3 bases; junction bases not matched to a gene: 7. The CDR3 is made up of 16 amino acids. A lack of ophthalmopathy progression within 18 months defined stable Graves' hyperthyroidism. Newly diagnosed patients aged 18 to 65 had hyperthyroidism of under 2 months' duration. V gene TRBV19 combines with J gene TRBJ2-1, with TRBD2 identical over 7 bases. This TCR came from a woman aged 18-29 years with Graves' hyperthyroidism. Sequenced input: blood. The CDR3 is CASSITGRPDYNEQFF. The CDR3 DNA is TGTGCCAGTAGTATAACCGGGAGGCCAGACTACAATGAGCAGTTCTTC. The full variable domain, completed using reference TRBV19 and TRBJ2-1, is DGGITQSPKYLFRKEGQNVTLSCEQNLNHDAMYWYRQDPGQGLRLIYYSQIVNDFQKGDIAEGYSVSREKKESFPLTVTSAQKNPTAFYLCASSITGRPDYNEQFFGPGTRLTVL.